The 25 T cell receptor beta chains below come from one sample, sequenced in a study of Ad26.COV2.S vaccination and SARS-CoV-2 variants. Data came from immunoSEQ multiplex PCR; TCRdb stores just in-frame clones and leaves some out. The repertoire holds some 500,000 clones, with 75% to 90% as singletons. The treatment here: roughly 18 received Ad26.COV2.S at low or high dose, single or two shots; several received placebo; per-sample allocation not given. All samples were drawn on day 63, counting from the first vaccine or placebo injection. The source was peripheral blood, collected in a trial of Ad26.COV2.S vaccine versus placebo. The receptors derive from a person aged 18-60 years who received the Ad26.COV2.S COVID-19 vaccine or a placebo.

This chain joins TRBV5-1 and TRBJ2-5; 7 positions agree with TRBD2. Trimming at V came to 2 bases and at J to 4 bases, leaving 8 bases not matched to a gene. The V gene's germline CDR1 is SGHRS and CDR2 YFSETQ. The CDR3 is made up of 15 amino acids. CDR3 loop: CASSLVAGARETQYF. The CDR3 coding sequence is TGCGCCAGCAGCTTAGTGGCGGGAGCTCGAGAGACCCAGTACTTC.

The rearrangement links TRBV2 to TRBJ2-7, with D perhaps being TRBD1 or TRBD2 (5 bases each). Germline V gene sequence: CDR1 SNHLY, CDR2 FYNNEI. V was clipped by 7 bases and J by 2 bases, with 15 bases between them. The CDR3 has 14 amino acids. This chain's CDR3 is CASTMGVGAYEQYV. DNA of the CDR3: TGTGCCAGCACCATGGGGGTCGGAGCCTACGAGCAGTACGTC.

The chain is built from TRBV5-1 and TRBJ1-1; no definite D call. Per the germline V gene, CDR1 is SGHRS and CDR2 is YFSETQ. With 1 base removed from V and 0 bases from J, the gap between germline ends came to 7 bases. The CDR3 has 14 residues. The CDR3 DNA sequence: TGCGCCAGCAGCTTGCGGAATATGAACACTGAAGCTTTCTTT. Translating it yields CASSLRNMNTEAFF.

Regarding this clone: At the DNA level, this CDR3 is encoded by other sequences in the same sample as well. This chain connects TRBV5-1 to TRBJ2-7; D uncertain. Germline V gene lookup returns CDR1 SGHRS and CDR2 YFSETQ. V was cut by 4 bases and J by 4 bases, with 12 bases left in between. The CDR3 extends over 13 amino acids. The CDR3 sequence is CASSTGQLYEQYF. The DNA of the CDR3 is TGCGCCAGCAGCACGGGTCAGTTATACGAGCAGTACTTC.

The chain has TRBV11-2 and TRBJ2-7; 9 bases line up with TRBD1. The J segment lost 4 bases and the V segment lost 4 bases, leaving 2 bases of the junction unmatched. The germline gives CDR1 SGHAT, CDR2 FQNNGV. This CDR3 comprises 13 residues. This chain's CDR3 is CASSSGTGYEQYV. DNA of the CDR3: TGTGCCAGCAGCTCCGGGACAGGGTACGAGCAGTACGTC.

The V call is TRBV4-3, the J call TRBJ2-1; 10 positions agree with TRBD1. Per the germline V gene, CDR1 is LGHNA and CDR2 is YSLEER. V gave up 2 bases and J gave up 7 bases; unmatched junction bases: 14. The CDR3 is made up of 18 amino acids. CDR3 sequence (DNA): TGCGCCAGCAGCCAATCTCCTTCCTGGGACAGGGGTAGGAATGAGCAGTTCTTC. Protein sequence: CASSQSPSWDRGRNEQFF.

J is TRBJ1-2 and V is TRBV29-1; D remains ambiguous. Trimming left V 4 bases short and J 7 bases short, with 22 bases between. The CDR3 loop spans 15 amino acids. Germline values: CDR1 SQVTM, CDR2 ANQGSEA. Here the CDR3 DNA reads TGCAGCGTTGTCTTACGGATAAGGTCCTTTGGTGGCTACACCTTC. Encoded protein: CSVVLRIRSFGGYTF.

This chain's CDR3 is CASSQPSTDTQYF. The CDR3 coding sequence is TGTGCCAGCAGCCAACCTAGCACAGATACGCAGTATTTT. This rearrangement joins TRBV7-2 to TRBJ2-3; D is uncertain. CDR1 is SGHTA, CDR2 FQGNSA, per germline. Trimming pared 5 bases from V and 0 bases from J, leaving 6 bases between. CDR3 length equals 13 residues.

This chain joins TRBV7-8 and TRBJ2-7; 8 nucleotides agree with TRBD2. Germline lookup yields CDR1 SGHVS and CDR2 FQNEAQ. The CDR3 is 14 residues long. V shed 2 bases, J shed 6 bases, and the junction held 6 bases outside the gene matches. CDR3 nucleotide sequence: TGTGCCAGCAGCTTACGCGGGGGGAGCGGCGAGCAGTACTTC. Translated: CASSLRGGSGEQYF.

This clone was observed a handful of times. The chain combines TRBV30 with TRBJ1-3; D gene unclear. Trimming took 6 bases from V and 5 from J, leaving 11 bases between them. Germline values: CDR1 GTSNPN, CDR2 SVGIG (reference sequence). The CDR3 is 12 residues long. The chain's CDR3 is CACHSIRNTIYF. The CDR3, as DNA: TGTGCCTGCCACAGTATCCGAAACACCATATATTTT. Supplemented by reference TRBV30 and TRBJ1-3, the full variable domain reads SQTIHQWPATLVQPVGSPLSLECTVEGTSNPNLYWYRQAAGRGLQLLFYSVGIGQISSEVPQNLSASRPQDRQFILSSKKLLLSDSGFYLCACHSIRNTIYFGEGSWLTVV.

The chain employs TRBV7-9 and TRBJ1-2; D remains ambiguous. Germline loops: CDR1 SEHNR, CDR2 FQNEAQ (reference sequence). CDR3 length equals 11 residues. Trimming took off 2 bases at V and 8 bases at J, with 6 bases between the two ends. CDR3 nucleotide sequence: TGTGCCAGCAGCTTACTTGGGGGCTACACCTTC. It codes for CASSLLGGYTF.

CDR3 loop: CASSSEGNTIYF. The CDR3 DNA is TGTGCCAGCAGTTCAGAAGGAAACACCATATATTTT. The J gene is TRBJ1-3, the V gene TRBV12-3 or TRBV12-4, with D uncertain. Trimming pared 4 bases from V and 4 bases from J, leaving 5 bases between. There are 12 residues in the CDR3.

The gene calls are TRBV6-2 or TRBV6-3 and TRBJ2-1; TRBD2 agrees at 9 bases. V shed 5 bases and J 8 bases; nucleotides not matched to a gene: 7. Per germline, CDR1 MNHEY and CDR2 SVGEGT. The CDR3 sequence is 14 residues long. CDR3 protein: CASSPAGGGYEQFF. The DNA of the CDR3 is TGTGCCAGCAGTCCAGCGGGAGGAGGTTATGAGCAGTTCTTC.

This chain links TRBV27 with TRBJ2-7; 7 nucleotides line up with TRBD1. CDR1 is MNHEY and CDR2 is SMNVEV in the germline V gene (reference sequence). This CDR3 contains 14 residues. Trimming took 2 bases from V and 2 from J; bases not matched to a gene: 3. CDR3 region: CASSLEGATYEQYF. CDR3 coding DNA: TGTGCCAGCAGTTTAGAGGGGGCAACCTACGAGCAGTACTTC.

This clone was counted only a few times. J is TRBJ1-2 and V is TRBV5-1; 7 positions match TRBD1. This CDR3 spans 13 amino acids. With V trimmed by 5 bases and J by 2 bases, 3 bases remained unmatched. Germline CDR1 and CDR2: SGHRS and YFSETQ. The CDR3 reads CASRVGQNYGYTF. CDR3 nucleotides: TGCGCCAGCAGGGTGGGACAGAACTATGGCTACACCTTC.

Points on this clone: Mismatch with germline at one junction end may stem from a read error. The chain joins TRBV28 to TRBJ2-4; D might be TRBD1 or TRBD2, each matching 5 bases. This CDR3 region has 12 residues. Germline V gives CDR1 MDHEN, CDR2 SYDVKM. The DNA of the CDR3 is TGTGCCAGCAGAAACCACCGGGACGCCTGTGACTTC. Its protein is CASRNHRDACDF.

This CDR3 reads CASSPLLGYGYTF. The CDR3 bases are TGCGCCAGCAGCCCCCTCCTCGGGTATGGCTACACCTTC. V is TRBV4-3 and J is TRBJ1-2; D is unclear. V shed 4 bases and J shed 5 bases, with 11 bases lying between them. Germline loops: CDR1 LGHNA, CDR2 YSLEER. The CDR3 has 13 residues.

The V gene is TRBV6-5, the J gene TRBJ2-7; TRBD2 agrees at 12 bases. The trim removed 6 bases at V and 2 bases at J, leaving 5 bases unmatched. Germline loops: CDR1 MNHEY, CDR2 SVGAGI. The CDR3 spans 15 residues. CDR3 protein: CASRPTSGRTYEQYV. For the CDR3, the DNA is TGTGCCAGCAGACCCACTAGCGGGAGGACCTACGAGCAGTACGTC.

The chain links TRBV9 to TRBJ2-1; 7 nucleotides line up with TRBD1. Germline V lookup: CDR1 SGDLS, CDR2 YYNGEE. Trimming cost V 3 bases and J 10 bases; bases outside gene matches: 13. This CDR3 is 15 amino acids long. CDR3 protein: CASSGPSLGGIEQFF. Here the CDR3 DNA reads TGTGCCAGCAGCGGGCCTTCTCTAGGGGGCATCGAGCAGTTCTTC.

The V call is TRBV12-3 or TRBV12-4, the J call TRBJ1-1; no reliable D call. V shed 1 base and J shed 10 bases, with 7 bases lying between them. The CDR3 is 11 residues long. CDR3 sequence reads: CASSLVYGAFF. The CDR3 DNA follows: TGTGCCAGCAGTTTAGTCTATGGAGCTTTCTTT.

The V gene is TRBV5-4, the J gene TRBJ1-6; no firm D call. Trimming took off 4 bases at V and 9 bases at J, with 11 bases between the two ends. CDR1 and CDR2 (germline): SGHNT, YYREEE (reference sequence). CDR3 length equals 13 residues. As DNA, the CDR3 is TGTGCCAGCAGCGAACAGAAGGGTTCACCCCTCCACTTT. Amino acids: CASSEQKGSPLHF.

The rearrangement joins TRBV19 to TRBJ1-5, with D tentatively TRBD1 (6 bases). Germline V gives CDR1 LNHDA, CDR2 SQIVND (reference sequence). The CDR3 length is 15 residues. The germline V and J ends were trimmed by 9 bases and 5 bases, with 20 bases remaining between them. This CDR3 reads CASLLGGMGDQPQHF. In DNA, the CDR3 is TGTGCCAGCCTTTTGGGGGGCATGGGGGATCAGCCCCAGCATTTT.

The chain carries TRBV5-8 and TRBJ1-1, with no clear D. This CDR3 contains 15 residues. Between the trimmed V and J ends, which lost 0 bases and 5 bases, there was a span of 14 bases. Germline-derived CDR1 and CDR2 are SGHTS and YDEGEE. CDR3: CASSLGLSSGTEAFF. CDR3 coding DNA: TGTGCCAGCAGCTTGGGACTGAGCTCTGGGACTGAAGCTTTCTTT.

The chain has TRBV18 and TRBJ1-3, with no clear D. The length of the CDR3 is 13 residues. Germline loops: CDR1 KGHSH, CDR2 LQKENI. V lost 0 bases to trimming and J lost 7 bases, with 7 bases between them. This CDR3 reads CASSPPSVNTIYF. The CDR3 DNA reads TGTGCCAGCTCACCACCGAGTGTCAACACCATATATTTT. The variable domain in full, completed from reference TRBV18 and TRBJ1-3, reads NAGVMQNPRHLVRRRGQEARLRCSPMKGHSHVYWYRQLPEEGLKFMVYLQKENIIDESGMPKERFSAEFPKEGPSILRIQQVVRGDSAAYFCASSPPSVNTIYFGEGSWLTVV.

V is TRBV27 and J is TRBJ2-3; 7 nucleotides align to TRBD2. The germline gives CDR1 MNHEY, CDR2 SMNVEV (reference sequence). The CDR3 consists of 13 residues. The V segment lost 6 bases and the J segment 6 bases; nucleotides outside the gene matches: 6. The CDR3 DNA reads TGTGCCAGCAGCCCCCGGACTAGTGATACGCAGTATTTT. Protein sequence: CASSPRTSDTQYF.